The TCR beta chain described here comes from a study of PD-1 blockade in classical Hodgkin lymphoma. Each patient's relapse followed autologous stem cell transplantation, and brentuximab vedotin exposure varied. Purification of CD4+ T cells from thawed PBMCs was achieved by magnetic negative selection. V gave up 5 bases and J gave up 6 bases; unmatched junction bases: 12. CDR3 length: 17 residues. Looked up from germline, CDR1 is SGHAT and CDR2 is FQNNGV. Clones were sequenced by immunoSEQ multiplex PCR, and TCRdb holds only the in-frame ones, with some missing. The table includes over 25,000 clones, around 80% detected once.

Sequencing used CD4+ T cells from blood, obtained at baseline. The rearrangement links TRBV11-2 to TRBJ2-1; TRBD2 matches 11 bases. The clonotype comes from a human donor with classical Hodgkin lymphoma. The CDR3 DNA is TGTGCCAGCAGCCCCCCCGTCCTAGCGGGGGGCTCCAATGAGCAGTTCTTC. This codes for CASSPPVLAGGSNEQFF.